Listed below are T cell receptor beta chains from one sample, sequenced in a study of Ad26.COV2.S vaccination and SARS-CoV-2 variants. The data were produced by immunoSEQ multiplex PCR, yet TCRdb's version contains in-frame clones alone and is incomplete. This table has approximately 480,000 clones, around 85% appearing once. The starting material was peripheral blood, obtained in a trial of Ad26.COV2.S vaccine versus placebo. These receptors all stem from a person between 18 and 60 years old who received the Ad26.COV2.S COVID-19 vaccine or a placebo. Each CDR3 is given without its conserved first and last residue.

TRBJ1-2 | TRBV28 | ASSLPSMAGTYGYT
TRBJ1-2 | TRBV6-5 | ASSSGSRGYT
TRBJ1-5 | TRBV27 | ASSPEGEGGNQPQH
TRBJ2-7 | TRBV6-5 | ASSLTGTGGYERY
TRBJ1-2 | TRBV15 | ATSQDRVAGYT
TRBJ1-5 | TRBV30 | AWTPRGRTNQPQH
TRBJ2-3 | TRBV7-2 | ASSRREWRGLAGYTQY
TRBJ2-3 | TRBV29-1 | SVGWQSGADTQY
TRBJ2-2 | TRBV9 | ASSDHSGGRVTGELF
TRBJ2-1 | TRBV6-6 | ASSTTGTTDNEQF
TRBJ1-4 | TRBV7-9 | ASSPKGRTREKLF